Reported below is one T cell receptor beta chain. The data originate from a study of cytomegalovirus exposure and HLA in healthy donors. About the research overall: For the approximately 420 genotyped donors, around 76% fell within the Caucasian-associated ancestry cluster.

Germline loops: CDR1 MDHEN, CDR2 SYDVKM. V was clipped by 5 bases and J by 2 bases, with 12 bases between them. The CDR3 extends over 14 amino acids. The PCR had 60 Vbeta and 13 Jbeta primers. How the authors handled the data: The count from a later analysis was about 80 million unique TCR beta chains, some 10 million of them shared. Sequencing was performed with immunoSEQ multiplex PCR; in TCRdb, only in-frame clones are kept and a portion is missing. The V and J calls and clone size come from that table; D and trimming were worked out from the DNA. The repertoire table contains about 64,000 clones. Each of the donors was a healthy bone marrow donor.

The rearrangement uses TRBV28 and TRBJ1-2; D not resolved. This TCR was recovered from a woman between 18 and 30 years old in good health and CMV-seronegative. The sample comprised PBMCs. CDR3 in amino acids: CASSPRTENYGYTF. Here the CDR3 DNA reads TGTGCCAGCAGTCCTAGAACTGAGAACTATGGCTACACCTTC.